Below are 2 T cell receptor beta chains sequenced from a single sample in a study of beta chain features in type 1 diabetes. cDNA synthesis used the whole RNA isolate, giving expressed TCRB sequences. The method was immunoSEQ multiplex PCR; TCRdb's version includes in-frame clones alone and lacks a portion of them. The sample carries around 100,000 clones, 25% to 35% recorded once. General observations from the study: TCRB CDR3s were moderately but significantly shorter in Type 1 diabetes patients in all four CD4+ subsets.

These receptors are not linked to any known antigen. The sequencing sample was made of central memory CD4+ T cells from blood. The source of these receptors is a woman younger than 30 with type 1 diabetes.

This rearrangement joins TRBV11-2 to TRBJ2-2; D ambiguous. The germline V gene has CDR1 SGHAT and CDR2 FQNNGV. Trimming took 5 bases from V and 3 from J, leaving 10 bases between them. The CDR3 covers 14 residues. The DNA for the CDR3 is TGTGCCAGCAGCCTAGGGCTTTACACCGGGGAGCTGTTTTTT. Its translation is CASSLGLYTGELFF.

The V call is TRBV15, the J call TRBJ2-2, with 11 bases lining up with TRBD1. Trimming at V came to 1 base and at J to 5 bases, leaving 3 bases not matched to a gene. Germline V CDR1 and CDR2: LNHNV, YYDKDF (reference sequence). The CDR3 loop spans 16 amino acids. CDR3 residues: CATSRGTGGKTGELFF. For the CDR3, the DNA is TGTGCCACCAGCAGAGGGACAGGGGGCAAGACCGGGGAGCTGTTTTTT. The whole variable domain, remainder taken from reference TRBV15 and TRBJ2-2, is DAMVIQNPRYQVTQFGKPVTLSCSQTLNHNVMYWYQQKSSQAPKLLFHYYDKDFNNEADTPDNFQSRRPNTSFCFLDIRSPGLGDTAMYLCATSRGTGGKTGELFFGEGSRLTVL.